The rows below give T cell receptor beta chains drawn from one sample of a study of blood T cell repertoires in COVID-19. Method: immunoSEQ multiplex PCR; TCRdb's copy keeps in-frame clones and lacks some. The sample lists tens of thousands of clones; approximately 89% were seen once. The sequenced sample consisted of peripheral blood. Source of these receptors: a woman older than 75 with acute or convalescent COVID-19. Each CDR3 is given with its conserved first and last residue. D genes are given only for firm matches. Clone size is stated in some rows and not others, as once, few, many or a class when expanded.

v_gene,j_gene,abundance,d_gene,CDR3nt,CDR3aa
TRBV4-1,TRBJ2-1,-,TRBD1,TGCGCCAGCAGCCACTACAGGGGGTTAAGGAATGAGCAGTTCTTC,CASSHYRGLRNEQFF
TRBV27,TRBJ2-1,-,-,TGTGCCAGCACCGGTTCAAGAGGCTACAATGAGCAGTTCTTC,CASTGSRGYNEQFF
TRBV5-1,TRBJ2-1,once,TRBD2,TGCGCCAGCAGCTTGGGGAGGGAGGGTGAGCAGTTCTTC,CASSLGREGEQFF
TRBV2,TRBJ2-3,-,-,TGTGCCAGCAGTGAAGAGGTGGAGATAGATACGCAGTATTTT,CASSEEVEIDTQYF
TRBV3-1/TRBV3-2,TRBJ2-5,-,TRBD2,TGTGCCAGCAGCCAGCGGGGGGGCGACGAGACCCAGTACTTC,CASSQRGGDETQYF
TRBV14,TRBJ2-7,once,TRBD1,TGTGCCAGCAGCCGGACCGGCAGGGGGTCGCGCGAGCAGTACTTC,CASSRTGRGSREQYF
TRBV5-8,TRBJ1-5,-,-,TGTGCCAGCAGCTTGGGACTGACCGGGAATAGCAATCAGCCCCAGCATTTT,CASSLGLTGNSNQPQHF
TRBV4-1,TRBJ1-5,-,TRBD1,TGCGCCAGCAGCCAAGGGGACAGGGCGGGTAATCAGCCCCAGCATTTT,CASSQGDRAGNQPQHF
TRBV27,TRBJ2-2,-,-,TGTGCCAGCAGTTTATATTCTACGAACACCGGGGAGCTGTTTTTT,CASSLYSTNTGELFF
TRBV20-1,TRBJ1-2,-,-,TGCAGTGCTAGAGATCCCTCCCTTTTC,CSARDPSLF
TRBV5-1,TRBJ2-3,-,TRBD2,TGCGCCAGCACCCCCGGGGGTATAGCGGGAGGCACAGATACGCAGTATTTT,CASTPGGIAGGTDTQYF
TRBV3-1/TRBV3-2,TRBJ2-2,-,-,TGTGCCAGCAGCGAAAAAGCGGTCACCGGGGAGCTGTTTTTT,CASSEKAVTGELFF
TRBV6-1,TRBJ1-2,once,TRBD1,TGTGCCAGCAGTGAAGCGCAGGGACAGGCGGGCTATGGCTACACCTTC,CASSEAQGQAGYGYTF
TRBV18,TRBJ2-2,-,TRBD2,TGTGCCAGCTCAGCGGGGGACACCGGGGAGCTGTTTTTT,CASSAGDTGELFF
TRBV6-1,TRBJ1-3,-,-,TGTGCCAGCAGTGAAACCAGAATCACTGGAAACACCATATATTTT,CASSETRITGNTIYF
TRBV3-1/TRBV3-2,TRBJ1-4,-,-,TGTGCCAGCAGCCCGACTCGAACTAATGAAAAACTGTTTTTT,CASSPTRTNEKLFF
TRBV11-2,TRBJ1-1,few,TRBD1,TGTGCCAGCAGCTCCCGGGACAGGGGGAGAACTGAAGCTTTCTTT,CASSSRDRGRTEAFF
TRBV19,TRBJ1-2,-,TRBD1,TGTGCCAGTAGTTCCCGGACAGGGAGGTCCCACTATGGCTACACCTTC,CASSSRTGRSHYGYTF
TRBV5-1,TRBJ1-1,-,-,TGCGCCAGCAGCCCTTCAGGGAACACTGAAGCTTTCTTT,CASSPSGNTEAFF
TRBV4-1,TRBJ1-1,-,-,TGCGCCAGCAGCATATTGACGGGGGGGGAAACTGAAGCTTTCTTT,CASSILTGGETEAFF
TRBV18,TRBJ1-2,-,-,TGTGCCAGCTCACCTCCTTGGGGGCTTGATGGCTACACCTTC,CASSPPWGLDGYTF
TRBV3-1/TRBV3-2,TRBJ2-3,-,-,TGTGCCAGCAGCCAACCCTCGACTAGTAGGGGCGCAGATACGCAGTATTTT,CASSQPSTSRGADTQYF
TRBV5-8,TRBJ1-1,-,-,TGTGCCAGCAGCGACCGAGGGACTGCCCAGTTTATGAACACTGAAGCTTTCTTT,CASSDRGTAQFMNTEAFF
TRBV11-3,TRBJ2-2,-,-,TGTGCCAGCAGCCCGAACAGGGGGGAGCTGTTTTTT,CASSPNRGELFF
TRBV4-2,TRBJ2-5,-,-,TGTGCCAGCAGCCAATCGTGGGGCGGTGGGTACCAAGAGACCCAGTACTTC,CASSQSWGGGYQETQYF
TRBV5-1,TRBJ2-5,-,TRBD2,TGCGCCAGCAGCATCTCTAGCGGGGGGGCCCAAGAGACCCAGTACTTC,CASSISSGGAQETQYF
TRBV5-1,TRBJ1-1,-,-,TGCGCCAGCAGCTTGCAGGGGCCGATGAACACTGAAGCTTTCTTT,CASSLQGPMNTEAFF
TRBV29-1,TRBJ2-5,-,-,TGCAGCGTTGAAATAAGCGGTGGGGAGACCCAGTACTTC,CSVEISGGETQYF
TRBV5-1,TRBJ2-7,-,-,TGCGCCAGCAGCATCGGTGGGACACCTACCTACGAGCAGTACTTC,CASSIGGTPTYEQYF
TRBV3-1/TRBV3-2,TRBJ1-1,-,-,TGTGCCAGCAGCCAATTTGGACTTGAGGGCACTGAAGCTTTCTTT,CASSQFGLEGTEAFF
TRBV5-1,TRBJ2-3,-,TRBD2,TGCGCCAGCAGCTTGCTGACTGGCGGGGGGAACACAGATACGCAGTATTTT,CASSLLTGGGNTDTQYF
TRBV2,TRBJ2-3,-,-,TGTGCCAGCAGTGAACAGGGCCCAGATACGCAGTATTTT,CASSEQGPDTQYF
TRBV5-1,TRBJ2-5,-,TRBD2,TGCGCCAGCAGCACCCTGGCCCTAGCGGGGGGGCAAGAGACCCAGTACTTC,CASSTLALAGGQETQYF
TRBV19,TRBJ1-3,-,-,TGTGCCAGTAGTCCACAGGAGTCCGGAAACACCATATATTTT,CASSPQESGNTIYF
TRBV3-1/TRBV3-2,TRBJ1-3,-,-,TGTGCCAGCAGCCATCAGGGAAGCCCCGGAAACACCATATATTTT,CASSHQGSPGNTIYF
TRBV28,TRBJ2-5,once,TRBD1,TGTGCCAGCCAAAACGGGGGACAGGGGGTGAAGACCCAGTACTTC,CASQNGGQGVKTQYF
TRBV3-1/TRBV3-2,TRBJ1-2,-,TRBD1,TGTGCCAGCAGCCACTTTCCGGGACAGGGGATTGTAGGTGGCTACACCTTC,CASSHFPGQGIVGGYTF
TRBV7-8,TRBJ1-5,-,-,TGTGCCAGCAGCCCCCGAGATCAGCCCCAGCATTTT,CASSPRDQPQHF
TRBV15,TRBJ2-1,-,TRBD1,TGTGCCACCAGCAGAAGCACAGGGGCCAGCTCCTACAATGAGCAGTTCTTC,CATSRSTGASSYNEQFF
TRBV5-1,TRBJ1-5,few,-,TGCGCCAGCAGCTTGGCGGGGGGCACTCAGCCCCAGCATTTT,CASSLAGGTQPQHF
TRBV2,TRBJ2-3,-,-,TGTGCCAGCAGTGAAGTTTCCCTCACAGATACGCAGTATTTT,CASSEVSLTDTQYF
TRBV18,TRBJ1-1,-,TRBD1,TGTGCCAGCTCAACCGGACAGGGGGCTGTCTCTGAAGCTTTCTTT,CASSTGQGAVSEAFF
TRBV2,TRBJ1-4,-,TRBD1,TGTGCCAGCAGTCAAGAACGAACAGGGGTGGGGGAAAAACTGTTTTTT,CASSQERTGVGEKLFF
TRBV20-1,TRBJ2-2,-,TRBD1,TGCAGTGCTAGTTGGGGACAGGAAAACACCGGGGAGCTGTTTTTT,CSASWGQENTGELFF